These 13 T cell receptor beta chains were all obtained from the same sample, sequenced in a study of molecular identifiers for immune sequencing clone quantification. TCRdb reprocessed the PCR reads via MiXCR and lists one record per CDR3 protein. In the table there are more than 250,000 distinct CDR3 sequences, about 22% of which are singletons. The source material was naive CD8+ T cells from blood, with Jurkat cell RNA spiked in. The subset denotes: FACS-sorted CD8+CD4-CCR7+CD45RA+ naive T cells. All receptors derive from a human donor in good health. Some libraries in this study had Jurkat cell RNA spiked in.

This clonotype was counted at least ten times. CDR3 residues: CASSLVAGGSNQPQHF. As DNA, the CDR3 is TGTGCCAGCAGCTTAGTGGCAGGGGGTAGCAATCAGCCCCAGCATTTT. The chain couples TRBV7-9 to TRBJ1-5; 7 bases match TRBD1. The V gene end was trimmed by 1 base and the J gene end by 0 bases; junction bases not matched to a gene: 3. CDR1 and CDR2 (germline): SEHNR, FQNEAQ (reference sequence). The CDR3 is 16 amino acids.

This clonotype has at least ten counts. The rearrangement links TRBV4-3 to TRBJ1-5; the D is unclear. Germline values: CDR1 LGHNA, CDR2 YSLEER. The CDR3 length is 15 residues. V lost 0 bases and J 2 bases, leaving 8 bases between the germline ends. This CDR3 reads CASSQDLWGNQPQHF. DNA for the CDR3: TGCGCCAGCAGCCAAGATCTGTGGGGCAATCAGCCCCAGCATTTT.

Many counts were recorded for this clonotype. The chain uses TRBV29-1 and TRBJ2-2; a possible D gene is TRBD2 (5 bases). From germline, CDR1 is SQVTM and CDR2 ANQGSEA. V was pared by 4 bases and J by 5 bases, with 14 bases between. CDR3 length equals 14 residues. CDR3 DNA sequence: TGCAGCGTTGGCGAGGGTGTATATACCGGGGAGCTGTTTTTT. Amino acid sequence: CSVGEGVYTGELFF.

This chain links TRBV27 with TRBJ2-7; D gene uncertain. Germline assignment: CDR1 MNHEY and CDR2 SMNVEV (reference sequence). The CDR3 has 13 residues. Trimming took off 5 bases at V and 2 bases at J, with 10 bases between the two ends. The CDR3 is CASSPSTPYEQYF. CDR3 bases: TGTGCCAGCAGTCCATCGACCCCCTACGAGCAGTACTTC.

Note on this clonotype: Given a much more abundant clone one base away, this may be a read error. The chain joins TRBV6-4 to TRBJ2-3, with no clear D. The germline V gene has CDR1 MRHNA and CDR2 SNTAGT. CDR3 size: 14 residues. V was shortened by 0 bases and J by 2 bases, with 6 bases between the two germline ends. For the CDR3, the DNA is TGTGCCAGCAGTGACTCGGGCGACACAGATACGCAGTATTTT. This gives the protein CASSDSGDTDTQYF.

J is TRBJ2-3 and V is TRBV20-1; 7 nucleotides agree with TRBD2. The CDR3 runs to 16 residues. CDR1 and CDR2 from the germline V gene are DFQATT and SNEGSKA (reference sequence). Trimming at V came to 0 bases and at J to 2 bases, leaving 8 bases not matched to a gene. CDR3 loop: CSAREMTSSHTDTQYF. CDR3 bases: TGCAGTGCTAGAGAGATGACTAGCTCACACACAGATACGCAGTATTTT.

This clonotype has a count of ten or more. The V and J genes are TRBV5-8 and TRBJ1-1, with D unresolved. Germline CDR1 and CDR2: SGHTS and YDEGEE. The CDR3 extends over 16 amino acids. V was clipped by 1 base and J by 1 base, with 14 bases between them. The CDR3 here is CASSLRWAATNTEAFF. The CDR3 nucleotides read TGTGCCAGCAGCTTGCGGTGGGCAGCAACGAACACTGAAGCTTTCTTT.

This clonotype was recorded many times. The chain uses TRBV7-2 and TRBJ1-1; D is unresolved. The CDR3 is 13 amino acids. Trimming took 2 bases from V and 5 from J, leaving 9 bases between them. The germline V gene has CDR1 SGHTA and CDR2 FQGNSA. The CDR3 here is CASSLSLRTEAFF. The CDR3 nucleotides read TGTGCCAGCAGCTTATCGTTGCGGACTGAAGCTTTCTTT.

Points on this clonotype: A much larger clone is a single base away; this may be a read error. The chain is built from TRBV15 and TRBJ2-3; 7 nucleotides match TRBD2. The germline V gene has CDR1 LNHNV and CDR2 YYDKDF (reference sequence). V lost 0 bases to trimming and J lost 1 base; unmatched junction nucleotides: 7. The CDR3 is made up of 17 amino acids. The DNA of the CDR3 is TGTGCCACCAGCAGAGAGGCGGGACTAACGGGCACAGATACGCAGTATTTT. Protein sequence: CATSREAGLTGTDTQYF.

Of note for this clonotype: A much larger clone differs by one base, so this may be a read error. The rearrangement links TRBV12-3 or TRBV12-4 to TRBJ1-1; D is ambiguous. This CDR3 is 13 amino acids long. CDR3 in amino acids: CASRNGAADEASF. The CDR3, as DNA: TGTGCCAGCAGAAATGGAGCTGCGGATGAAGCTTCCTTT.

As to this clonotype: This may come from a read error, since a much larger clone is one base off. Because the CDR3 is missing its conserved closing phenylalanine or tryptophan, this is likely a read error. The chain joins TRBV19 to TRBJ1-1, with D unresolved. This CDR3 has 13 residues. V was shortened by 7 bases and J by 0 bases, with 9 bases between the two germline ends. In germline, CDR1 is LNHDA, CDR2 SQIVND (reference sequence). CDR3 nucleotides: TGTGCCAGTATAACAGTTTTGAACACTGAAGCTTTCGTT. It encodes CASITVLNTEAFV.

The CDR3 bases are TGTGCCAGCAGCCCAGGGACTAAAAGCACAGATACGCAGTATTTT. It codes for CASSPGTKSTDTQYF. The rearrangement links TRBV7-6 to TRBJ2-3, with 7 bases matching TRBD2. The CDR3 totals 15 residues. Germline values: CDR1 SGHVS, CDR2 FNYEAQ. V lost 5 bases, J lost 0 bases, and 5 bases stayed unmatched.

The J gene is TRBJ1-5, the V gene TRBV24-1, with 7 bases lining up with TRBD1. Unmatched junction bases numbered 10, after V lost 10 bases and J lost 5 bases. Germline CDR1 is KGHDR and CDR2 is SFDVKD. This CDR3 is built from 14 residues. This CDR3 is CATPRKGAHQPQHF. For the CDR3, the DNA is TGTGCCACGCCCAGGAAGGGGGCCCATCAGCCCCAGCATTTT.